One sample yielded the 31 T cell receptor beta chains listed below, sequenced in a study of shared clonotypes between healthy human individuals. Profiled with immunoSEQ multiplex PCR; TCRdb holds only in-frame clones, not every one. The data show 900,000 to 1,200,000 clones, around 78% seen once. Sequenced input: memory CD4+ T cells from PBMCs. Stated subset: CD45RA-negative fraction. The origin of the receptors is a man younger than 35 in good health. Some clones in this sample may be carry-over from other donors' samples.

Points on this clone: This sample includes further DNA sequences coding for the same CDR3. The rearrangement joins TRBV11-2 to TRBJ2-7; D unclear. Germline CDR1 is SGHAT and CDR2 is FQNNGV. The length of the CDR3 is 12 residues. The ends were cut back, 2 bases at V and 2 bases at J, with 4 bases in the middle. CDR3 coding DNA: TGTGCCAGCAGCTTACAGGCCTACGAGCAGTACTTC. Translating gives CASSLQAYEQYF.

This clone was seen many times. The rearrangement uses TRBV28 and TRBJ1-2, with no clear D. The CDR3 is 13 residues long. The V end was cut by 7 bases, the J end by 4 bases, with 13 bases between. Germline CDR1 and CDR2: MDHEN and SYDVKM. The CDR3 DNA follows: TGTGCCAGCACCTCGGGGATTCTCTATGGCTACACCTTC. Translating gives CASTSGILYGYTF.

The rearrangement uses TRBV20-1 and TRBJ2-1, with D uncertain. The CDR3 has 11 amino acids. The germline V gene encodes CDR1 DFQATT and CDR2 SNEGSKA (reference sequence). Trimming shortened V by 3 bases and J by 6 bases, and 6 bases separated the two germline ends. The CDR3 reads CSARGSNEQFF. For the CDR3, the DNA is TGCAGTGCTAGGGGAAGCAATGAGCAGTTCTTC.

Worth noting for this clone: This same CDR3 is encoded by further DNA sequences in the sample. This chain links TRBV7-2 with TRBJ2-7; no clear D gene. CDR3 length equals 13 residues. The germline V gene has CDR1 SGHTA and CDR2 FQGNSA. Trimming cost V 5 bases and J 3 bases, with 11 bases left between them. The CDR3 nucleotides read TGTGCCAGCAGCCGGCTGGCCTTCTACGAGCAGTACTTC. Its translation is CASSRLAFYEQYF.

The V and J genes are TRBV10-1 and TRBJ2-3; a weak D match, TRBD1 (6 bases). This CDR3 spans 13 amino acids. V lost 8 bases and J lost 5, with 14 bases in between. Germline CDR1 reads WNHNN; CDR2 reads SYGVQD (reference sequence). DNA for the CDR3: TGCGCCAGCCAAGACAGGTTGGAAGATACGCAGTATTTT. Protein sequence: CASQDRLEDTQYF.

This clone was picked up one time. The DNA for the CDR3 is TGTGCCAGCAGCTTACGGGGGAGAGGCACAGATACGCAGTATTTT. Amino acid sequence: CASSLRGRGTDTQYF. This chain uses TRBV11-3 with TRBJ2-3; the D gene is possibly TRBD2 (6 bases). This CDR3 spans 15 amino acids. V gave up 2 bases and J gave up 1 base, with 10 bases separating them. The germline gives CDR1 SGHNT, CDR2 YENEEA.

The rearrangement uses TRBV7-8 and TRBJ1-1; TRBD1 matches at 8 bases. The V gene end was trimmed by 7 bases and the J gene end by 4 bases; junction bases not matched to a gene: 14. CDR1 is SGHVS, CDR2 FQNEAQ, per germline. The CDR3 runs to 16 residues. This chain's CDR3 is CASNLLLGQGATEAFF. CDR3 sequence (DNA): TGTGCCAGCAACCTTCTCCTAGGACAGGGAGCCACTGAAGCTTTCTTT. Complete variable domain (other parts from reference TRBV7-8 and TRBJ1-1): GAGVSQSPRYKVAKRGQDVALRCDPISGHVSLFWYQQALGQGPEFLTYFQNEAQLDKSGLPSDRFFAERPEGSVSTLKIQRTQQEDSAVYLCASNLLLGQGATEAFFGQGTRLTVV.

V gene TRBV7-8 combines with J gene TRBJ2-3, with 8 positions matching TRBD2. The CDR3 totals 16 residues. Germline CDR1 reads SGHVS; CDR2 reads FQNEAQ. Trimming took 0 bases from V and 2 from J; bases not matched to a gene: 4. The CDR3 spells CASSLAVGRATDTQYF. In nucleotides, the CDR3 is TGTGCCAGCAGCTTAGCAGTCGGGAGGGCCACAGATACGCAGTATTTT.

The V call is TRBV7-3, the J call TRBJ2-7, with TRBD2 matching over 11 bases. V was pared by 5 bases and J by 7 bases, with 7 bases of the junction left unmatched. Germline values: CDR1 SGHTA, CDR2 FQGTGA. This CDR3 is built from 14 residues. CDR3 sequence reads: CASSPGLADGEQYF. The CDR3 DNA sequence: TGTGCCAGCAGCCCGGGACTAGCGGATGGGGAGCAGTACTTC.

This clone was counted only a few times. This chain links TRBV6-6 with TRBJ1-1; D is perhaps TRBD1 (5 bases). The germline V gene encodes CDR1 MNHNY and CDR2 SVGAGI (reference sequence). CDR3 length: 14 amino acids. Trimming cost V 0 bases and J 5 bases, with 10 bases left between them. Here the CDR3 reads CASSYSASGTEAFF. DNA for the CDR3: TGTGCCAGCAGTTACTCGGCCTCAGGGACTGAAGCTTTCTTT.

The chain employs TRBV10-1 and TRBJ2-3; 8 positions match TRBD2. Germline CDR1 reads WNHNN; CDR2 reads SYGVQD (reference sequence). The CDR3 contains 18 residues. J lost 0 bases, V lost 4 bases, and 12 bases had no gene match. The CDR3 DNA sequence: TGCGCCAGCAGTGGGGGCGCGGGAGGCTTGGCGAGCACAGATACGCAGTATTTT. This translates into CASSGGAGGLASTDTQYF.

Comment on this clone: Other DNA variants within this sample encode the same CDR3. The rearrangement joins TRBV28 to TRBJ2-3; perhaps TRBD2 as D (6 bases). Trimming stripped 8 bases from V and 5 bases from J, with 11 bases between. Germline V CDR1 and CDR2: MDHEN, SYDVKM. The CDR3 is 12 residues long. CDR3 sequence reads: CASSSSVDTQYF. As DNA, the CDR3 is TGTGCCAGCTCCTCTAGCGTAGATACGCAGTATTTT.

Ten or more counts support this clone. The J gene is TRBJ2-7, the V gene TRBV28; 11 bases line up with TRBD1. CDR1 and CDR2 from the germline V gene are MDHEN and SYDVKM. Trimming cost V 6 bases and J 1 base; bases outside gene matches: 8. The CDR3 is 16 residues long. The CDR3 region has the DNA TGTGCCAGCAGAGCCAGGGGGACAGGGGGGTCCTACGAGCAGTACTTC. Translated, it gives CASRARGTGGSYEQYF.

The sample holds a few counts of this clone. The rearrangement links TRBV4-1 to TRBJ1-3; no definite D call. The V end lost 4 bases, the J end lost 4 bases, and 17 bases lay between the germline ends. The germline gives CDR1 MGHRA, CDR2 YSYEKL. The CDR3 totals 16 residues. The CDR3 nucleotides are TGCGCCAGCAGCCTCCTTCCTCAAGGTTTAGGAAACACCATATATTTT. This sequence encodes CASSLLPQGLGNTIYF.

To note about this clone: Different DNA sequences within this sample yield the same CDR3. This chain links TRBV6-6 with TRBJ1-5; D gene ambiguous. Germline V lookup: CDR1 MNHNY, CDR2 SVGAGI (reference sequence). V was clipped by 6 bases and J by 1 base, with 7 bases between them. This CDR3 has 13 residues. The CDR3 DNA is TGTGCCAGCAGACTCGACAGCAATCAGCCCCAGCATTTT. Amino acid sequence: CASRLDSNQPQHF.

The chain uses TRBV5-1 and TRBJ2-1; D may be TRBD2 (6 bases). V shed 4 bases and J shed 10 bases, with 12 bases lying between them. This CDR3 contains 12 residues. Germline V gene sequence: CDR1 SGHRS, CDR2 YFSETQ. The CDR3: CASSNGRGEQFF. The CDR3 DNA is TGCGCCAGCAGCAACGGACGGGGGGAGCAGTTCTTC.

The chain joins TRBV7-2 to TRBJ2-1; tentatively, D is TRBD1 or TRBD2 (6 bases each). The CDR3 extends over 19 amino acids. Trimming pared 5 bases from V and 8 bases from J, leaving 31 bases between. Germline-derived CDR1 and CDR2 are SGHTA and FQGNSA. The CDR3 loop is CASSRGSKKGLARQDEQFF. The CDR3 nucleotides are TGTGCCAGCAGCCGAGGGTCAAAAAAGGGGCTAGCGAGACAGGATGAGCAGTTCTTC.

This clone was found once. The V gene is TRBV28, the J gene TRBJ1-3, with no clear D. The CDR3 spans 13 residues. The germline gives CDR1 MDHEN, CDR2 SYDVKM. V lost 2 bases and J 4 bases, leaving 6 bases between the germline ends. DNA for the CDR3: TGTGCCAGCAGTTTAGGGTTCGGAAACACCATATATTTT. Its translation: CASSLGFGNTIYF.

In its sample, this clone was seen once. J is TRBJ2-1 and V is TRBV4-1; D possibly corresponds to TRBD2 (6 bases). CDR3 size: 19 residues. CDR1 and CDR2 (germline): MGHRA, YSYEKL. V lost 1 base, J lost 4 bases, and 23 bases lay in between. This CDR3 is CASSQGLFGLDGGYNEQFF. As DNA, the CDR3 is TGCGCCAGCAGCCAAGGACTATTTGGTTTGGACGGGGGTTACAATGAGCAGTTCTTC.

The chain recombines TRBV9 with TRBJ2-6; TRBD1 matches 8 bases. The CDR3 runs to 18 residues. Germline V gene data show CDR1 as SGDLS and CDR2 as YYNGEE. V lost 1 base to trimming and J lost 0 bases; unmatched junction nucleotides: 6. The CDR3 region has the DNA TGTGCCAGCAGCGTATCAGCCCAGGGGGCCTCTGGGGCCAACGTCCTGACTTTC. Its protein is CASSVSAQGASGANVLTF.

The V gene is TRBV25-1, the J gene TRBJ2-1; D perhaps matches TRBD1 (5 bases). The V gene lost 5 bases and the J gene lost 0 bases, with 14 bases spanning the gap. This CDR3 has 16 amino acids. Germline V lookup: CDR1 MGHDK, CDR2 SYGVNS. CDR3 in DNA: TGTGCCAGCAGTAGACAGAGTCGTAGCTCCTACAATGAGCAGTTCTTC. Translating it yields CASSRQSRSSYNEQFF.

This clone appeared a few times. The chain joins TRBV19 to TRBJ1-2; 7 nucleotides match TRBD1. Germline V gives CDR1 LNHDA, CDR2 SQIVND (reference sequence). The J segment lost 5 bases and the V segment lost 6 bases, leaving 3 bases of the junction unmatched. This CDR3 has 12 residues. Here the CDR3 reads CASSETGYGYTF. The CDR3 nucleotides are TGTGCCAGTAGCGAGACAGGGTATGGCTACACCTTC.

This clone was recorded only once. The chain recombines TRBV2 with TRBJ1-2; the match to TRBD1 covers 9 bases. The trim removed 6 bases at V and 4 bases at J, leaving 3 bases unmatched. Germline CDR1 is SNHLY and CDR2 is FYNNEI. The CDR3 extends over 13 amino acids. This CDR3 is CASSGQGFYGYTF. CDR3 nucleotide sequence: TGTGCCAGCAGCGGACAGGGGTTCTATGGCTACACCTTC.

The chain couples TRBV7-9 to TRBJ1-4; D unresolved. CDR3 length: 15 amino acids. From germline, CDR1 is SEHNR and CDR2 FQNEAQ (reference sequence). V dropped 5 bases and J dropped 6 bases, with 16 bases sitting between them. The CDR3 protein is CASSLPGQAHEKLFF. CDR3 DNA: TGTGCCAGCAGCCTCCCGGGTCAGGCCCATGAAAAACTGTTTTTT. Based on the CDR3 plus reference TRBV7-9 and TRBJ1-4, the full variable domain is DTGVSQNPRHKITKRGQNVTFRCDPISEHNRLYWYRQTLGQGPEFLTYFQNEAQLEKSRLLSDRFSAERPKGSFSTLEIQRTEQGDSAMYLCASSLPGQAHEKLFFGSGTQLSVL.

The rearrangement joins TRBV5-4 to TRBJ2-7; possibly TRBD2 for D (6 bases). Germline CDR1 SGHNT, CDR2 YYREEE (reference sequence). Between the trimmed V and J ends, which lost 5 bases and 6 bases, there was a span of 24 bases. This CDR3 is built from 16 residues. CDR3 sequence reads: CASSWRSWRERSEQYF. The CDR3 nucleotides read TGTGCCAGCAGTTGGAGGAGCTGGCGGGAAAGGAGCGAGCAGTACTTC.

This clone was picked up one time. The V call is TRBV15, the J call TRBJ1-5; D uncertain. The CDR3 has 17 residues. The V end was cut by 3 bases, the J end by 3 bases, with 18 bases between. Germline V gives CDR1 LNHNV, CDR2 YYDKDF (reference sequence). The CDR3: CATSRSFSNTINQPQHF. CDR3 nucleotides: TGTGCCACCAGCAGGAGTTTCAGCAACACTATCAATCAGCCCCAGCATTTT.

The V gene is TRBV2, the J gene TRBJ2-3, with D possibly being TRBD1 (6 bases). The ends were cut back, 7 bases at V and 3 bases at J, with 14 bases in the middle. Germline CDR1 is SNHLY and CDR2 is FYNNEI. The CDR3 has 14 amino acids. The DNA of the CDR3 is TGTGCCAGCACGCGGGCAGGGGCGACAGATACGCAGTATTTT. It codes for CASTRAGATDTQYF.

The chain is built from TRBV5-1 and TRBJ2-1; D may correspond to TRBD1 or TRBD2 (5 bases each). Germline values: CDR1 SGHRS, CDR2 YFSETQ. Trimming cost V 3 bases and J 9 bases, with 22 bases left between them. The CDR3 contains 16 residues. The CDR3 nucleotides read TGCGCCAGCAGCTACCAAGCCGGGACCCTCGGCGGTGAGCAGTTCTTC. Encoded protein: CASSYQAGTLGGEQFF.

The J gene is TRBJ1-5, the V gene TRBV15; D uncertain. Germline-derived CDR1 and CDR2 are LNHNV and YYDKDF (reference sequence). Trimming took 0 bases from V and 0 from J, leaving 3 bases between them. This CDR3 has 14 amino acids. CDR3 coding DNA: TGTGCCACCAGCAGAGAGAATAGCAATCAGCCCCAGCATTTT. Translation gives CATSRENSNQPQHF.

On this clone: The same CDR3 also results from other DNA sequences found in this sample. This chain joins TRBV19 and TRBJ1-5; maybe TRBD1 (6 bases). The CDR3 is made up of 14 amino acids. The V end lost 5 bases, the J end lost 1 base, and 9 bases lay between the germline ends. Germline V gene lookup returns CDR1 LNHDA and CDR2 SQIVND (reference sequence). The CDR3 nucleotides are TGTGCCAGTAGTCGCCAGGGGAGCAATCAGCCCCAGCATTTT. It codes for CASSRQGSNQPQHF.

The V call is TRBV12-5, the J call TRBJ2-7; D uncertain. Germline V lookup: CDR1 LGHNT, CDR2 FRNRAP. V was clipped by 4 bases and J by 1 base, with 14 bases between them. CDR3 size: 15 residues. CDR3 loop: CASGYYGLCSYEQYF. The CDR3 bases are TGTGCTAGTGGTTATTACGGATTATGTTCCTACGAGCAGTACTTC. The full variable domain, its missing parts supplied by reference TRBV12-5 and TRBJ2-7, is DARVTQTPRHKVTEMGQEVTMRCQPILGHNTVFWYRQTMMQGLELLAYFRNRAPLDDSGMPKDRFSAEMPDATLATLKIQPSEPRDSAVYFCASGYYGLCSYEQYFGPGTRLTVT.